The clone carrying this T cell receptor (beta chain) was found once. This entry belongs to a study of blood T cell repertoires in COVID-19. Study at large: Samples came from the United States, Italy and Spain, spanning acute and convalescent COVID-19. Nucleic acid was either cDNA or gDNA, and it came from T cells, B-cell-depleted T cells, or PBMCs.

This CDR3 region has 19 residues. Trimming left V 3 bases short and J 3 bases short, with 26 bases between. CDR1 and CDR2 from the germline V gene are MNHEY and SVGEGT. In the original workflow: Reference gene primer amplification gave nucleated cell count estimates. TCRdb's table, derived via immunoSEQ multiplex PCR, lists solely in-frame clones and lacks some. That table supplies the V and J calls and clone size; D and trimming were determined from the DNA. Altogether around 100,000 clones are present, more than 65% being singletons, with the ten largest covering about 12%. Sequencing was performed on peripheral blood. This TCR was recovered from a woman between 65 and 79 years old with acute or convalescent COVID-19. This chain uses TRBV6-2 or TRBV6-3 with TRBJ2-5; unclear D gene. CDR3 bases: TGTGCCAGCAGTTATCCCCCCATCGGGTTACGTCGAGAGAAAGAGACCCAGTACTTC. Translating gives CASSYPPIGLRREKETQYF.